This TCR beta chain was observed in a study of blood T cells in healthy people across ages. This clonotype has at least ten counts. Germline V CDR1 and CDR2: SNHLY, FYNNEI. Unmatched junction bases numbered 8, after V lost 8 bases and J lost 2 bases. This CDR3 is 14 amino acids long. Combining a sample-barcoded 5' primer with a J-beta primer mix, a second PCR ran for roughly 6 to 12 cycles. With 12 random nucleotides, a template-switch adaptor tagged each individual cDNA molecule. TCRdb processed the 5' RACE reads anew with MiXCR; each CDR3 protein has one entry. The sample has about 640,000 distinct CDR3 sequences; approximately 30% are singletons.

Sequenced sample: blood. The chain has TRBV2 and TRBJ2-7; 8 nucleotides align to TRBD1. The TCR comes from an elderly woman in good health. This chain's CDR3 is CASVPRQGTYEQYF. The DNA of the CDR3 is TGTGCCAGCGTCCCGAGACAGGGGACCTACGAGCAGTACTTC.